These 17 T cell receptor beta chains came from one sample sequenced in a study of Ad26.COV2.S vaccination and SARS-CoV-2 variants. As to treatment: some 20 received Ad26.COV2.S at low or high dose, single or two shots; roughly five received placebo; per-sample allocation not given. Day 63 after the first vaccine or placebo injection was the time point for sampling. Produced via immunoSEQ multiplex PCR; TCRdb's table is partial and in-frame only. Of some 320,000 clones in the sample, about 86% were seen once. The sample in question was peripheral blood, obtained in a trial of Ad26.COV2.S vaccine versus placebo. The source of these receptors is a person between 18 and 65 years old who received the Ad26.COV2.S COVID-19 vaccine or a placebo.

The CDR3 region has the DNA TGCGCCAGCAACCAAGGAGGGACCTACGAGCAGTACTTC. It translates to CASNQGGTYEQYF. This chain uses TRBV5-1 with TRBJ2-7; possibly TRBD2 for D (6 bases). The CDR3 totals 13 residues. The V end was cut by 6 bases, the J end by 2 bases, with 12 bases between. Germline CDR1 reads SGHRS; CDR2 reads YFSETQ.

V usage is TRBV6-5 and J usage is TRBJ2-7; D remains unclear. V lost 0 bases, J lost 1 base, and 10 bases lay in between. CDR1 and CDR2 (germline): MNHEY, SVGAGI. The CDR3 covers 15 residues. DNA of the CDR3: TGTGCCAGCAGTTACTCCTCTGCGGTTTCCTACGAGCAGTACTTC. Translated: CASSYSSAVSYEQYF.

This clone has just one count. This chain links TRBV7-2 with TRBJ1-6; 7 bases map to TRBD1. The germline V gene encodes CDR1 SGHTA and CDR2 FQGNSA. V shed 5 bases and J 9 bases; nucleotides not matched to a gene: 13. This CDR3 spans 16 amino acids. Here the CDR3 reads CASSPSRQGATSPLHF. The CDR3 bases are TGTGCCAGCAGCCCTAGCCGACAGGGAGCTACTTCACCCCTCCACTTT. The full variable domain, in which reference TRBV7-2 and TRBJ1-6 provide the parts outside the CDR3, is GAGVSQSPSNKVTEKGKDVELRCDPISGHTALYWYRQSLGQGLEFLIYFQGNSAPDKSGLPSDRFSAERTGGSVSTLTIQRTQQEDSAVYLCASSPSRQGATSPLHFGNGTRLTVT.

The rearrangement links TRBV7-2 to TRBJ1-2, with D possibly matching TRBD1 (5 bases). The germline V gene has CDR1 SGHTA and CDR2 FQGNSA. Trimming stripped 1 base from V and 0 bases from J, with 9 bases between. The CDR3 totals 15 residues. The CDR3 DNA is TGTGCCAGCAGCTTAGAACAGGCCGCTAACTATGGCTACACCTTC. It translates to CASSLEQAANYGYTF.

The chain joins TRBV5-1 to TRBJ2-5; 8 positions agree with TRBD1. V was pared by 2 bases and J by 5 bases, with 5 bases of the junction left unmatched. The CDR3 is made up of 14 amino acids. Germline V gene lookup returns CDR1 SGHRS and CDR2 YFSETQ. CDR3 region: CASSFRTGSETQYF. The CDR3 nucleotides are TGCGCCAGCAGCTTCCGGACAGGGTCCGAGACCCAGTACTTC.

The chain has TRBV2 and TRBJ1-5; D is ambiguous. The CDR3 is 15 residues long. Trimming stripped 5 bases from V and 2 bases from J, with 13 bases between. Germline lookup yields CDR1 SNHLY and CDR2 FYNNEI. The CDR3 is CASSIEQLGNQPQHF. CDR3 in DNA: TGTGCCAGCAGTATTGAACAGCTCGGCAATCAGCCCCAGCATTTT.

The rearrangement links TRBV5-4 to TRBJ1-2; D remains unclear. Germline CDR1 and CDR2: SGHNT and YYREEE (reference sequence). CDR3 length: 15 amino acids. Trimming removed 4 bases from V and 2 bases from J, with 15 bases in between. CDR3 in DNA: TGTGCCAGCAGCCCTGGACCGTCCGGGAACTATGGCTACACCTTC. Translated, it gives CASSPGPSGNYGYTF.

CDR3 loop: CAIGLGLNTEAFF. CDR3 coding DNA: TGTGCCATCGGTTTGGGCTTGAACACTGAAGCTTTCTTT. The genes are TRBV10-3 and TRBJ1-1; D is unresolved. CDR1 is ENHRY and CDR2 is SYGVKD in the germline V gene. V was cut by 8 bases and J by 0 bases, with 10 bases left in between. This CDR3 has 13 amino acids.

The J gene is TRBJ1-1, the V gene TRBV11-3; 7 bases are shared with TRBD1. The CDR3 loop spans 15 amino acids. Losses at the gene ends were 5 bases for V and 3 bases for J; bases not matched to a gene: 9. Germline CDR1 SGHNT, CDR2 YENEEA. The CDR3 sequence: CASSPGGGRDTEAFF. Here the CDR3 DNA reads TGTGCCAGCAGCCCGGGAGGGGGCAGGGACACTGAAGCTTTCTTT.

J is TRBJ1-1 and V is TRBV10-3, with 8 nucleotides matching TRBD1. In germline, CDR1 is ENHRY, CDR2 SYGVKD. The CDR3 sequence is 12 residues long. With 10 bases clipped from V and 4 bases from J, the junction kept 5 bases outside the gene matches. The CDR3 DNA is TGTGCCACAATGACAGGGGTCACTGAAGCTTTCTTT. Its protein product is CATMTGVTEAFF.

V and J are TRBV10-3 and TRBJ1-5; D gene uncertain. Germline V lookup: CDR1 ENHRY, CDR2 SYGVKD. V lost 1 base, J lost 7 bases, and 11 bases lay in between. The CDR3 runs 14 residues. This chain's CDR3 is CAISEYEGRQPQHF. The CDR3 bases are TGTGCCATCAGTGAGTACGAAGGGCGACAGCCCCAGCATTTT.

The genes are TRBV19 and TRBJ1-6; no firm D call. The V gene lost 8 bases and the J gene lost 8 bases, with 13 bases spanning the gap. Germline V lookup: CDR1 LNHDA, CDR2 SQIVND (reference sequence). The CDR3 has 13 residues. The CDR3 loop is CASGSHRDSPLHF. The CDR3 coding sequence is TGTGCCAGTGGGTCCCATAGAGATTCACCCCTCCACTTT.

V and J are TRBV6-6 and TRBJ1-5; 9 bases line up with TRBD1. V shed 6 bases and J 7 bases; nucleotides not matched to a gene: 7. The CDR3 has 14 amino acids. Germline V CDR1 and CDR2: MNHNY, SVGAGI (reference sequence). The CDR3: CASSRQGDRQPQHF. CDR3 nucleotide sequence: TGTGCCAGCAGCCGACAGGGGGATCGCCAGCCCCAGCATTTT.

The rearrangement links TRBV7-6 to TRBJ2-1; D is possibly TRBD1 (5 bases). There are 16 residues in the CDR3. The germline V and J ends were trimmed by 5 bases and 5 bases, with 19 bases remaining between them. Germline CDR1 is SGHVS and CDR2 is FNYEAQ. CDR3 residues: CASSQEAGHGDNEQFF. Here the CDR3 DNA reads TGTGCCAGCAGCCAAGAGGCCGGACACGGCGACAATGAGCAGTTCTTC.

The rearrangement links TRBV9 to TRBJ2-1; 9 bases align to TRBD2. CDR3 length: 15 residues. The germline CDR1 and CDR2 sequences are SGDLS and YYNGEE. J was trimmed by 10 bases and V by 1 base; bases with no gene match: 9. The CDR3 spells CASSVSPQTSGEQFF. The CDR3 nucleotides read TGTGCCAGCAGCGTAAGTCCACAGACTAGCGGCGAGCAGTTCTTC.

The table lists this clone with a count of one. V is TRBV12-3 or TRBV12-4 and J is TRBJ2-1, with D unclear. The CDR3 extends over 11 amino acids. V lost 3 bases to trimming and J lost 15 bases, with 12 bases between them. CDR3 protein: CASSFGQTRFF. CDR3 coding DNA: TGTGCCAGCAGTTTCGGTCAAACCCGGTTCTTC.

This clone was recorded only once. The chain carries TRBV25-1 and TRBJ2-7; D is ambiguous. CDR1 is MGHDK and CDR2 is SYGVNS in the germline V gene. The CDR3 totals 11 residues. The V and J ends lost 4 bases and 3 bases respectively, with 4 bases between them. This CDR3 is CASSGYYEQYF. CDR3 bases: TGTGCCAGCAGTGGATACTACGAGCAGTACTTC.